These 15 T cell receptor beta chains share one sample of origin, sequenced in a study of cytomegalovirus exposure and HLA in healthy donors. The PCR employed 60 Vbeta primers together with 13 Jbeta primers. The assay was immunoSEQ multiplex PCR, and TCRdb's table has in-frame clones only and misses some. In the table there are 100,000 to 150,000 clones, approximately 77% of which are singletons. Source material: PBMCs. All receptors come from a man aged 50-59 years in good health and CMV-seropositive.

The rearrangement uses TRBV7-8 and TRBJ2-7; TRBD1 is a possible D gene (6 bases). CDR1 is SGHVS and CDR2 is FQNEAQ in the germline V gene. Trimming removed 5 bases at V and 5 bases at J, with 13 bases between. This CDR3 contains 13 residues. This CDR3 reads CASSPSRGNEQYF. The DNA of the CDR3 is TGTGCCAGCAGCCCCTCAAGGGGGAACGAGCAGTACTTC.

The genes are TRBV9 and TRBJ1-2; maybe TRBD1 (5 bases). Trimming shortened V by 6 bases and J by 3 bases, and 18 bases separated the two germline ends. The germline V gene encodes CDR1 SGDLS and CDR2 YYNGEE. This CDR3 contains 15 residues. The CDR3 region is CASTVDGTAYYGYTF. CDR3 coding DNA: TGTGCCAGCACCGTTGACGGGACTGCCTACTATGGCTACACCTTC. The whole variable domain, filled in from reference TRBV9 and TRBJ1-2, reads DSGVTQTPKHLITATGQRVTLRCSPRSGDLSVYWYQQSLDQGLQFLIQYYNGEERAKGNILERFSAQQFPDLHSELNLSSLELGDSALYFCASTVDGTAYYGYTFGSGTRLTVV.

The chain is built from TRBV5-1 and TRBJ2-1; a weak D match, TRBD1 (7 bases). With 4 bases removed from V and 2 bases from J, the gap between germline ends came to 13 bases. The CDR3 extends over 15 amino acids. Germline CDR1 reads SGHRS; CDR2 reads YFSETQ. CDR3 DNA: TGCGCCAGCAGCCGGGGGCAGGGGGCCTACAATGAGCAGTTCTTC. It codes for CASSRGQGAYNEQFF. The variable domain in full, completed from reference TRBV5-1 and TRBJ2-1, reads KAGVTQTPRYLIKTRGQQVTLSCSPISGHRSVSWYQQTPGQGLQFLFEYFSETQRNKGNFPGRFSGRQFSNSRSEMNVSTLELGDSALYLCASSRGQGAYNEQFFGPGTRLTVL.

The rearrangement uses TRBV4-1 and TRBJ1-3, with 12 nucleotides matching TRBD1. This CDR3 spans 22 amino acids. V lost 2 bases to trimming and J lost 0 bases; unmatched junction nucleotides: 17. CDR1 and CDR2 from the germline V gene are MGHRA and YSYEKL. In nucleotides, the CDR3 is TGCGCCAGCAGCCAAAGGGGGTTGGGGACAGGGGGCCGATTTGACTCTGGAAACACCATATATTTT. Its protein product is CASSQRGLGTGGRFDSGNTIYF.

The CDR3 DNA reads as TGTGCCAGTAGTATTCTGGGAGGGCAGCCCCAGCATTTT. This gives the protein CASSILGGQPQHF. The V call is TRBV19, the J call TRBJ1-5; D is undetermined. Trimming pared 3 bases from V and 7 bases from J, leaving 10 bases between. Germline V lookup: CDR1 LNHDA, CDR2 SQIVND (reference sequence). CDR3 length: 13 residues.

A single count supports this clone. The chain couples TRBV5-1 to TRBJ2-7; 12 nucleotides align to TRBD2. Germline V lookup: CDR1 SGHRS, CDR2 YFSETQ. The trim removed 2 bases at V and 6 bases at J, leaving 3 bases unmatched. The CDR3 has 14 residues. DNA of the CDR3: TGCGCCAGCAGCTTACTAGCGGGGGGCGGCGAGCAGTACTTC. Amino acids: CASSLLAGGGEQYF. Complete variable domain (other parts from reference TRBV5-1 and TRBJ2-7): KAGVTQTPRYLIKTRGQQVTLSCSPISGHRSVSWYQQTPGQGLQFLFEYFSETQRNKGNFPGRFSGRQFSNSRSEMNVSTLELGDSALYLCASSLLAGGGEQYFGPGTRLTVT.

The rearrangement uses TRBV28 and TRBJ2-1; 13 bases agree with TRBD2. Germline V gene lookup returns CDR1 MDHEN and CDR2 SYDVKM. The CDR3 is 16 amino acids. With 3 bases clipped from V and 6 bases from J, the junction kept 5 bases outside the gene matches. The CDR3 DNA is TGTGCCAGCAGTTTTCTCGGGACTAGCGGGGCCAATGAGCAGTTCTTC. Its translation: CASSFLGTSGANEQFF.

The chain links TRBV27 to TRBJ2-3; 8 bases line up with TRBD1. The CDR3 sequence is 15 residues long. The V gene's germline CDR1 is MNHEY and CDR2 SMNVEV (reference sequence). The junction had 9 bases not matched to a gene; V was cut back by 7 bases and J by 3 bases. The CDR3 DNA reads TGTGCCAGCAACCGACCAGGGGGCTATACAGATACGCAGTATTTT. Protein: CASNRPGGYTDTQYF.

In this sample, this clone turned up a few times. V usage is TRBV7-9 and J usage is TRBJ1-4; 10 bases are shared with TRBD1. The ends lost 4 bases at V and 4 bases at J; junction bases unmatched: 3. CDR1 SEHNR and CDR2 FQNEAQ come from the germline V gene (reference sequence). This CDR3 has 15 amino acids. DNA for the CDR3: TGTGCCAGCAGCTCCGGGACAGGGGATAATGAAAAACTGTTTTTT. Its translation: CASSSGTGDNEKLFF.

This clone appeared once. This rearrangement joins TRBV4-1 to TRBJ1-1; possible D gene TRBD1, 5 bases. CDR3 length: 16 amino acids. Germline CDR1 MGHRA, CDR2 YSYEKL. Between the trimmed V and J ends, which lost 0 bases and 0 bases, there was a span of 11 bases. CDR3 DNA sequence: TGCGCCAGCAGCCAAGATATGGGGCAGGTGAACACTGAAGCTTTCTTT. It translates to CASSQDMGQVNTEAFF.

Turning to this clone: A read error may account for a junction end that differs from germline. V gene TRBV27 combines with J gene TRBJ1-3, with 9 positions matching TRBD1. The CDR3 consists of 16 residues. The V gene's germline CDR1 is MNHEY and CDR2 SMNVEV (reference sequence). The CDR3 coding sequence is TGTGCCAGCAGGCGGACAGGGGCAGGCTCTGGAAGCACCATATATTTT. Encoded protein: CASRRTGAGSGSTIYF.

The genes are TRBV6-6 and TRBJ1-2, with TRBD1 as a possible D gene (6 bases). V was pared by 5 bases and J by 5 bases, with 15 bases between. The CDR3 has 14 amino acids. Per the germline V gene, CDR1 is MNHNY and CDR2 is SVGAGI (reference sequence). As DNA, the CDR3 is TGTGCCAGCAGTCCACGGGGGGGCCCTTATGGCTACACCTTC. Protein product: CASSPRGGPYGYTF.

J is TRBJ1-1 and V is TRBV7-3; 7 nucleotides line up with TRBD1. Unmatched junction bases numbered 14, after V lost 5 bases and J lost 8 bases. The CDR3 sequence is 15 residues long. CDR1 and CDR2 from the germline V gene are SGHTA and FQGTGA. CDR3: CASSPVTGRWEEAFF. CDR3 in DNA: TGTGCCAGCAGCCCCGTGACAGGGAGGTGGGAGGAAGCTTTCTTT.

The chain combines TRBV6-5 with TRBJ2-2; D call uncertain. In germline, CDR1 is MNHEY, CDR2 SVGAGI. This CDR3 contains 16 residues. With 2 bases removed from V and 5 bases from J, the gap between germline ends came to 15 bases. The CDR3 DNA is TGTGCCAGCAGTTACCTTACGACGACGGGTACCGGGGAGCTGTTTTTT. It translates to CASSYLTTTGTGELFF.

Note on this clone: The sample contains more than one DNA sequence encoding this CDR3. The chain has TRBV19 and TRBJ1-5; 11 nucleotides line up with TRBD1. Germline CDR1 and CDR2: LNHDA and SQIVND (reference sequence). Trimming removed 5 bases from V and 6 bases from J; junction bases left unmatched: 3. The CDR3 sequence is 14 residues long. The CDR3 is CASSPGQGGQPQHF. The DNA of the CDR3 is TGTGCCAGTAGTCCGGGACAGGGGGGTCAGCCCCAGCATTTT.